Listed below are T cell receptor beta chains from one sample, sequenced in a study of CD8+ T cells in alopecia areata. Using immunoSEQ multiplex PCR, the repertoire was profiled, and TCRdb retains in-frame clones only, with some absent. Among a few hundred thousand clones listed, about three fifths were seen once. The source material was CD4+ T cells sorted from blood, sampled at approximately week 52, from a patient treated with tofacitinib. All receptors derive from a human donor with alopecia areata. The CDR3 runs from the conserved cysteine through the conserved F or W. The D gene is left open where the match is weak. The size of a clone is reported for some rows only, either as once, few or many, or as a class for expanded clones.

clone size: .
V gene: TRBV7-2
D gene: .
J gene: TRBJ2-1
CDR3 protein: CASSLVLLADNEQFF
CDR3 DNA: TGTGCCAGCAGCTTAGTCCTCCTAGCAGACAATGAGCAGTTCTTC

clone size: .
V gene: TRBV2
D gene: .
J gene: TRBJ2-5
CDR3 protein: CASSGGQGETQYF
CDR3 DNA: TGTGCCAGCAGTGGCGGGCAGGGTGAGACCCAGTACTTC

clone size: .
V gene: TRBV5-6
D gene: .
J gene: TRBJ1-1
CDR3 protein: CASSFLSEAFF
CDR3 DNA: TGTGCCAGCAGCTTTCTTAGTGAAGCTTTCTTT

clone size: few
V gene: TRBV30
D gene: TRBD1
J gene: TRBJ1-5
CDR3 protein: CASGGGNQPQHF
CDR3 DNA: TGTGCGTCAGGGGGTGGCAATCAGCCCCAGCATTTT

clone size: .
V gene: TRBV29-1
D gene: TRBD2
J gene: TRBJ2-3
CDR3 protein: CSGVRGGGADTQYF
CDR3 DNA: TGCAGCGGGGTACGGGGCGGGGGAGCAGATACGCAGTATTTT

clone size: few
V gene: TRBV7-3
D gene: .
J gene: TRBJ2-1
CDR3 protein: CASGLVSSSYNEQFF
CDR3 DNA: TGTGCCAGCGGGCTAGTGTCGAGCTCCTACAATGAGCAGTTCTTC

clone size: .
V gene: TRBV7-9
D gene: TRBD1
J gene: TRBJ1-2
CDR3 protein: CASSFDSDRSPSGYTF
CDR3 DNA: TGTGCCAGCAGCTTCGATTCGGACAGGAGCCCCTCTGGCTACACCTTC

clone size: few
V gene: TRBV30
D gene: .
J gene: TRBJ1-2
CDR3 protein: CAWSASIQENYGYTF
CDR3 DNA: TGTGCCTGGAGTGCATCTATACAGGAGAACTATGGCTACACCTTC

clone size: .
V gene: TRBV6-5
D gene: .
J gene: TRBJ1-1
CDR3 protein: CASSRGRFTEAFF
CDR3 DNA: TGTGCCAGCAGTAGGGGCAGATTCACTGAAGCTTTCTTT

clone size: .
V gene: TRBV30
D gene: .
J gene: TRBJ1-2
CDR3 protein: CAWSVSGGYTF
CDR3 DNA: TGTGCCTGGAGTGTATCCGGTGGCTACACCTTC

clone size: .
V gene: TRBV7-3
D gene: .
J gene: TRBJ2-3
CDR3 protein: CASSLRASSPDTQYF
CDR3 DNA: TGTGCCAGCAGCTTACGCGCCTCATCTCCAGATACGCAGTATTTT

clone size: .
V gene: TRBV27
D gene: .
J gene: TRBJ2-2
CDR3 protein: CASRPRGLVDTGELFF
CDR3 DNA: TGTGCCAGCAGACCAAGAGGGCTAGTTGACACCGGGGAGCTGTTTTTT

clone size: .
V gene: TRBV10-3
D gene: .
J gene: TRBJ1-6
CDR3 protein: CAISGTDNSPLHF
CDR3 DNA: TGTGCCATCAGTGGGACAGATAATTCACCCCTCCACTTT

clone size: many
V gene: TRBV5-6
D gene: TRBD1
J gene: TRBJ2-3
CDR3 protein: CASSLGATGFDTQYF
CDR3 DNA: TGTGCCAGCAGCTTGGGGGCGACAGGGTTCGATACGCAGTATTTT

clone size: .
V gene: TRBV10-2
D gene: .
J gene: TRBJ1-6
CDR3 protein: CASSVLRDNSPLHF
CDR3 DNA: TGCGCCAGCAGTGTATTGAGGGATAATTCACCCCTCCACTTT

clone size: once
V gene: TRBV2
D gene: TRBD1
J gene: TRBJ1-2
CDR3 protein: CASRGQGVGGYTF
CDR3 DNA: TGTGCCAGCAGAGGACAGGGGGTGGGTGGCTACACCTTC

clone size: .
V gene: TRBV5-1
D gene: .
J gene: TRBJ1-1
CDR3 protein: CASSLVSNTEAFF
CDR3 DNA: TGCGCCAGCAGCCTCGTCTCGAACACTGAAGCTTTCTTT

clone size: .
V gene: TRBV30
D gene: TRBD2
J gene: TRBJ2-1
CDR3 protein: CAWSGTRYREQFF
CDR3 DNA: TGTGCCTGGAGCGGGACTAGGTATCGTGAGCAGTTCTTC

clone size: few
V gene: TRBV7-9
D gene: TRBD1
J gene: TRBJ2-3
CDR3 protein: CASPHGTGLTDTQYF
CDR3 DNA: TGTGCCTCCCCGCATGGGACAGGACTCACAGATACGCAGTATTTT

clone size: .
V gene: TRBV9
D gene: .
J gene: TRBJ2-6
CDR3 protein: CASSGLPAPGANVLTF
CDR3 DNA: TGTGCCAGCAGCGGACTACCGGCTCCGGGGGCCAACGTCCTGACTTTC

clone size: once
V gene: TRBV13
D gene: .
J gene: TRBJ2-4
CDR3 protein: CASSSNRAGTKNIQYF
CDR3 DNA: TGTGCCAGCAGCTCCAACAGGGCGGGGACCAAAAACATTCAGTACTTC

clone size: .
V gene: TRBV5-1
D gene: TRBD1
J gene: TRBJ2-1
CDR3 protein: CASSSRTGTNEQFF
CDR3 DNA: TGCGCCAGCAGCTCCCGGACAGGGACGAATGAGCAGTTCTTC

clone size: .
V gene: TRBV7-6
D gene: .
J gene: TRBJ2-3
CDR3 protein: CASSLGAASQSDTQYF
CDR3 DNA: TGTGCCAGCAGCTTAGGTGCAGCTTCCCAGTCAGATACGCAGTATTTT

clone size: few
V gene: TRBV5-1
D gene: .
J gene: TRBJ1-1
CDR3 protein: CASSLEVSTEAFF
CDR3 DNA: TGCGCCAGCAGCTTGGAAGTCAGCACTGAAGCTTTCTTT

clone size: .
V gene: TRBV7-2
D gene: .
J gene: TRBJ2-3
CDR3 protein: CASRAFRGPGDTQYF
CDR3 DNA: TGTGCCAGCAGGGCTTTTCGGGGGCCCGGAGATACGCAGTATTTT

clone size: .
V gene: TRBV4-1
D gene: TRBD1
J gene: TRBJ1-2
CDR3 protein: CASNRGRGHRGYTF
CDR3 DNA: TGCGCCAGCAACCGGGGCAGGGGGCATCGTGGCTACACCTTC

clone size: .
V gene: TRBV27
D gene: .
J gene: TRBJ2-7
CDR3 protein: CASRGSQGSEQYF
CDR3 DNA: TGTGCCAGCAGGGGATCCCAGGGGAGCGAGCAGTACTTC

clone size: .
V gene: TRBV30
D gene: .
J gene: TRBJ2-1
CDR3 protein: CAWSVLQYNEQFF
CDR3 DNA: TGTGCCTGGAGTGTACTTCAGTACAATGAGCAGTTCTTC

clone size: few
V gene: TRBV29-1
D gene: TRBD1
J gene: TRBJ2-7
CDR3 protein: CSVGTGGGEQYF
CDR3 DNA: TGCAGCGTTGGGACAGGGGGTGGCGAGCAGTACTTC

clone size: .
V gene: TRBV9
D gene: .
J gene: TRBJ2-7
CDR3 protein: CASSETDRPYYEQYF
CDR3 DNA: TGTGCCAGCAGCGAAACCGACAGGCCCTACTACGAGCAGTACTTC

clone size: .
V gene: TRBV2
D gene: .
J gene: TRBJ1-2
CDR3 protein: CASSVTDVYGYTF
CDR3 DNA: TGTGCCAGCAGTGTCACCGACGTCTATGGCTACACCTTC

clone size: .
V gene: TRBV6-6
D gene: .
J gene: TRBJ1-1
CDR3 protein: CASKTGNTEAFF
CDR3 DNA: TGTGCCAGCAAAACAGGGAACACTGAAGCTTTCTTT

clone size: .
V gene: TRBV6-6
D gene: .
J gene: TRBJ1-1
CDR3 protein: CASSYSGGDTEAFF
CDR3 DNA: TGTGCCAGCAGTTACTCGGGGGGCGACACTGAAGCTTTCTTT

clone size: .
V gene: TRBV30
D gene: .
J gene: TRBJ2-7
CDR3 protein: CAWRQGSHEQYF
CDR3 DNA: TGTGCCTGGAGACAGGGAAGTCACGAGCAGTACTTC

clone size: few
V gene: TRBV7-2
D gene: TRBD2
J gene: TRBJ2-1
CDR3 protein: CASSLAAGGGSEQFF
CDR3 DNA: TGTGCCAGCAGCTTGGCAGCGGGGGGTGGTAGTGAGCAGTTCTTC

clone size: .
V gene: TRBV5-6
D gene: .
J gene: TRBJ2-5
CDR3 protein: CASSLAADRTQYF
CDR3 DNA: TGTGCCAGCAGCTTGGCGGCGGACAGGACCCAGTACTTC

clone size: .
V gene: TRBV29-1
D gene: TRBD2
J gene: TRBJ2-7
CDR3 protein: CSVTSGGQSSYEQYF
CDR3 DNA: TGCAGCGTTACTAGCGGGGGCCAGAGCTCCTACGAGCAGTACTTC

clone size: .
V gene: TRBV10-3
D gene: .
J gene: TRBJ1-5
CDR3 protein: CAISETARGSQPQHF
CDR3 DNA: TGTGCCATCAGTGAAACGGCCAGGGGTAGTCAGCCCCAGCATTTT

clone size: .
V gene: TRBV5-4
D gene: .
J gene: TRBJ1-1
CDR3 protein: CATAGTGGTEAFF
CDR3 DNA: TGTGCCACTGCCGGGACTGGGGGCACTGAAGCTTTCTTT

clone size: .
V gene: TRBV9
D gene: TRBD2
J gene: TRBJ2-3
CDR3 protein: CASSVVGAGGRTDTQYF
CDR3 DNA: TGTGCCAGCAGCGTAGTGGGCGCGGGGGGACGCACAGATACGCAGTATTTT

clone size: .
V gene: TRBV29-1
D gene: .
J gene: TRBJ1-2
CDR3 protein: CSVEDLDSYGYTF
CDR3 DNA: TGCAGCGTTGAAGATCTTGACAGCTATGGCTACACCTTC

clone size: few
V gene: TRBV29-1
D gene: .
J gene: TRBJ1-4
CDR3 protein: CSVGGTVNEKLFF
CDR3 DNA: TGCAGCGTTGGCGGGACCGTTAATGAAAAACTGTTTTTT

clone size: .
V gene: TRBV15
D gene: .
J gene: TRBJ2-1
CDR3 protein: CATRIAGTEQFF
CDR3 DNA: TGTGCCACCAGGATCGCTGGGACTGAGCAGTTCTTC

clone size: .
V gene: TRBV7-2
D gene: .
J gene: TRBJ2-5
CDR3 protein: CASSLLETQYF
CDR3 DNA: TGTGCCAGCAGCTTATTAGAGACCCAGTACTTC

clone size: .
V gene: TRBV18
D gene: .
J gene: TRBJ2-3
CDR3 protein: CASSPTSYTQYF
CDR3 DNA: TGTGCCAGCTCACCCACTAGCTATACGCAGTATTTT

clone size: few
V gene: TRBV30
D gene: TRBD1
J gene: TRBJ2-5
CDR3 protein: CAWSALGQGARETQYF
CDR3 DNA: TGTGCCTGGAGTGCCCTTGGACAGGGGGCGCGGGAGACCCAGTACTTC